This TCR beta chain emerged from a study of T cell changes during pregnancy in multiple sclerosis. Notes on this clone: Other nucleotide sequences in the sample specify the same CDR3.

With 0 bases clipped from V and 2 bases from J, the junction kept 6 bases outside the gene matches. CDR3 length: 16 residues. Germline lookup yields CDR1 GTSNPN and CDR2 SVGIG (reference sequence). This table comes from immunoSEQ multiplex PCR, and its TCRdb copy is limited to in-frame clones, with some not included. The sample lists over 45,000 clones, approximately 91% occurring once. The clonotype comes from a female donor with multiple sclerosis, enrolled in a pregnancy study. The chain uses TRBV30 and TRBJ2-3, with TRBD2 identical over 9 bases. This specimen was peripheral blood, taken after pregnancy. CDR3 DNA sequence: TGTGCCTGGAGTGTTGGGGCGGGGGGGATCACAGATACGCAGTATTTT. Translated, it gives CAWSVGAGGITDTQYF.